The table lists the clone carrying this TCR beta chain with a few counts. This sample is part of a study of Graves' ophthalmopathy and Graves' hyperthyroidism. RNA transcripts were the template, and TCR beta CDR3 regions were amplified from them. The authors performed first-round RT-PCR with HTBI primers and then a second-round multiplex PCR. TCRdb used MiXCR to reprocess the multiplex PCR reads, holding one entry per CDR3 protein. This sample has more than 550,000 distinct CDR3 sequences, with more than 40% found just once. Trimming at V came to 3 bases and at J to 4 bases, leaving 6 bases not matched to a gene. Germline V gene sequence: CDR1 MNHEY, CDR2 SVGAGI. This CDR3 comprises 15 residues.

The chain couples TRBV6-5 to TRBJ2-5, with 9 bases that match TRBD1. This receptor was identified in an adult man with Graves' ophthalmopathy. The sequencing input was peripheral blood. The DNA of the CDR3 is TGTGCCAGCAGTTATTTCACAGGGGGCGGAGAGACCCAGTACTTC. The encoded protein is CASSYFTGGGETQYF.